This T cell receptor beta chain stems from a study of TIL therapy for anti-PD-1-resistant metastatic lung cancer. This clone was detected a few times. CDR3 length equals 12 residues. V dropped 5 bases and J dropped 8; count of bases not matched to a gene: 5. The germline V gene encodes CDR1 MDHEN and CDR2 SYDVKM. Sequencing used immunoSEQ v3. Sequenced by immunoSEQ multiplex PCR; TCRdb stores in-frame clones only, minus some. The sample lists about 52,000 clones, approximately 79% occurring once. Time point noted: pre-treatment sample, taken before nivolumab and TIL therapy. V usage is TRBV28 and J usage is TRBJ1-2; 7 bases align to TRBD1. Here the sequenced sample was blood, taken at baseline. The clonotype originates from a woman between 30 and 80 years old with non-small cell lung cancer. This CDR3 is CASSPGTVGYTF. The CDR3 nucleotides read TGTGCCAGCAGTCCCGGGACAGTAGGCTACACCTTC.